These 28 T cell receptor beta chains were all obtained from the same sample, sequenced in a study of T cell repertoires in cytomegalovirus infection (dated by TCRdb to the late 2010s). Their antigens remain unidentified. Per the publication, the treatment or condition label means: in vitro stimulation with specific CMV peptide epitopes to enrich CMV-specific T cells. The instrument given in TCRdb is Illumina HiSeq 1500. The raw public data were reprocessed by TCRdb itself: fastp quality trimming at Q25, MiXCR clonotype calling, in-frame beta chains only. Entries that share a CDR3 protein sequence are merged under the most common genes and DNA. In this sample the table shows about 700,000 distinct CDR3 sequences, roughly 33% of which occur a single time. The ten largest clones capture around a sixth of the sample. The material sequenced was cultured PBMCs, taken from culture after CMV antigen stimulation. The receptors were sampled from a human donor in good health (CMV status not recorded). Some clones in this sample may be carry-over from other donors' samples.

This clonotype has a count of ten or more. The V call is TRBV6-1, the J call TRBJ2-3, with 9 bases that match TRBD1. The CDR3 is made up of 14 amino acids. Germline lookup yields CDR1 MNHNS and CDR2 SASEGT. The V gene end was trimmed by 5 bases and the J gene end by 1 base; junction bases not matched to a gene: 1. CDR3 sequence (DNA): TGTGCCAGCAGTAGGACAGGGGGCACAGATACGCAGTATTTT. Translating gives CASSRTGGTDTQYF.

This clonotype has just a few counts. The V and J genes are TRBV7-8 and TRBJ2-7; D is possibly TRBD1 (6 bases). The CDR3 runs to 14 residues. The V and J ends lost 5 bases and 3 bases respectively, with 14 bases between them. The germline gives CDR1 SGHVS, CDR2 FQNEAQ. The CDR3 is CASSPRDINYEQYF. CDR3 DNA sequence: TGTGCCAGCAGCCCCCGGGACATAAACTACGAGCAGTACTTC.

The chain is built from TRBV29-1 and TRBJ1-2, with 11 bases fitting TRBD1. CDR3 length: 12 amino acids. The V gene end was trimmed by 6 bases and the J gene end by 7 bases; junction bases not matched to a gene: 4. CDR1 SQVTM and CDR2 ANQGSEA come from the germline V gene. CDR3 sequence: CSVTDRGLGYTF. In DNA form, the CDR3 reads TGCAGCGTGACGGACAGGGGGCTTGGCTACACCTTC.

The table lists this clonotype with a few counts. The J gene is TRBJ2-2, the V gene TRBV15; D might be TRBD1 (5 bases). Trimming stripped 3 bases from V and 4 bases from J, with 6 bases between. Germline lookup yields CDR1 LNHNV and CDR2 YYDKDF (reference sequence). The CDR3 has 13 residues. The CDR3 protein is CATSRDITGELFF. In DNA, the CDR3 is TGTGCCACCAGCAGGGACATCACCGGGGAGCTGTTTTTT.

This clonotype was seen a few times. V is TRBV7-9 and J is TRBJ2-1; no firm D call. This CDR3 contains 15 residues. V was shortened by 6 bases and J by 2 bases, with 14 bases between the two germline ends. Germline assignment: CDR1 SEHNR and CDR2 FQNEAQ (reference sequence). CDR3 nucleotides: TGTGCCAGCAGACAGTCGTGGGCTACCTACAATGAGCAGTTCTTC. Its translation: CASRQSWATYNEQFF.

CDR3 amino acids: CASTNRGIGRAFF. The CDR3 coding sequence is TGTGCCAGCACTAACCGCGGGATTGGAAGAGCTTTCTTT. The rearrangement uses TRBV12-3 or TRBV12-4 and TRBJ1-1; D is unclear. The CDR3 extends over 13 amino acids. V lost 7 bases and J 10 bases, leaving 19 bases between the germline ends.

The V call is TRBV27, the J call TRBJ1-5; D is perhaps TRBD1 (5 bases). Germline V gives CDR1 MNHEY, CDR2 SMNVEV (reference sequence). The CDR3 extends over 16 amino acids. Trimming took off 3 bases at V and 0 bases at J, with 12 bases between the two ends. In DNA, the CDR3 is TGTGCCAGCAGTTTCCGGGGCGATAATAGCAATCAGCCCCAGCATTTT. The encoded protein is CASSFRGDNSNQPQHF.

This clonotype showed up just a few times. The genes are TRBV28 and TRBJ2-1; D unresolved. Trimming pared 3 bases from V and 6 bases from J, leaving 9 bases between. This CDR3 is 13 amino acids long. Germline CDR1 and CDR2: MDHEN and SYDVKM. The CDR3 DNA is TGTGCCAGCAGTTTTGTGGGCACCAATGAGCAGTTCTTC. Amino acids: CASSFVGTNEQFF.

This clonotype was seen only a few times. The J gene is TRBJ2-5, the V gene TRBV11-2; 7 nucleotides agree with TRBD1. The CDR3 contains 16 residues. J was trimmed by 2 bases and V by 4 bases; bases with no gene match: 10. Germline V gives CDR1 SGHAT, CDR2 FQNNGV. The CDR3: CASSSGQAALQETQYF. The CDR3 nucleotides read TGTGCCAGCAGCTCAGGACAGGCAGCCCTACAAGAGACCCAGTACTTC.

The chain links TRBV10-2 to TRBJ2-3; perhaps TRBD2 as D (5 bases). This CDR3 region has 15 residues. CDR1 WSHSY and CDR2 SAAADI come from the germline V gene. The V end lost 6 bases, the J end lost 1 base, and 14 bases lay between the germline ends. The DNA of the CDR3 is TGCGCCAGCAGCCCCCCCGAGGGCGGCACAGATACGCAGTATTTT. Translated: CASSPPEGGTDTQYF.

This sequence joins TRBV7-6 and TRBJ2-1; the D gene could be TRBD1 or TRBD2 (6 bases each). Germline CDR1 and CDR2: SGHVS and FNYEAQ. The length of the CDR3 is 16 residues. V was clipped by 4 bases and J by 2 bases, with 15 bases between them. The CDR3 reads CASSSIRGPAYNEQFF. The CDR3, as DNA: TGTGCCAGCAGCTCGATTCGGGGGCCAGCCTACAATGAGCAGTTCTTC.

The rearrangement uses TRBV6-6 and TRBJ1-4; 8 bases line up with TRBD1. CDR1 is MNHNY and CDR2 is SVGAGI in the germline V gene (reference sequence). The CDR3 has 15 amino acids. Trimming removed 5 bases from V and 7 bases from J; junction bases left unmatched: 9. The chain's CDR3 is CASSPGQGRSEKLFF. The CDR3 region has the DNA TGTGCCAGCAGTCCCGGACAGGGTCGTTCTGAAAAACTGTTTTTT.

The genes are TRBV5-4 and TRBJ2-3, with D uncertain. This CDR3 comprises 15 residues. Germline CDR1 and CDR2: SGHNT and YYREEE (reference sequence). The germline V and J ends were trimmed by 2 bases and 0 bases, with 10 bases remaining between them. The CDR3 sequence is CASSFDQPSTDTQYF. The CDR3 DNA sequence: TGTGCCAGCAGCTTTGATCAGCCTAGCACAGATACGCAGTATTTT.

The chain uses TRBV19 and TRBJ2-1; TRBD1 aligns across 8 bases. The CDR3 consists of 14 residues. V shed 7 bases and J 2 bases; nucleotides not matched to a gene: 4. Germline CDR1 LNHDA, CDR2 SQIVND (reference sequence). The CDR3 coding sequence is TGTGCCAGTAATGACAGGGGACCCTACAATGAGCAGTTCTTC. Translated, it gives CASNDRGPYNEQFF.

This clonotype was observed a single time. The V gene is TRBV12-3 or TRBV12-4, the J gene TRBJ1-2, with D maybe TRBD1 (6 bases). V was clipped by 2 bases and J by 11 bases, with 15 bases between them. There are 13 residues in the CDR3. In DNA, the CDR3 is TGTGCCAGCAGTTTACCGACAGGAGCTGGGTACACCTTC. Translation: CASSLPTGAGYTF.

This clonotype has just a few counts. Here the CDR3 DNA reads TGCAGTGCTAGAGATAAATTAAAGGTAGTCTACAATGAGCAGTTCTTC. Translation: CSARDKLKVVYNEQFF. The gene calls are TRBV20-1 and TRBJ2-1; D call uncertain. The CDR3 has 16 amino acids. The V end was cut by 0 bases, the J end by 3 bases, with 15 bases between. Germline CDR1 reads DFQATT; CDR2 reads SNEGSKA (reference sequence).

This clonotype has just one count. The chain is built from TRBV6-1 and TRBJ2-1, with D possibly matching TRBD2 (7 bases). Germline-derived CDR1 and CDR2 are MNHNS and SASEGT. Trimming pared 4 bases from V and 2 bases from J, leaving 15 bases between. The CDR3 has 16 residues. The DNA of the CDR3 is TGTGCCAGCAGTGGGACCCTAGGGGGGGCCTACAATGAGCAGTTCTTC. It specifies CASSGTLGGAYNEQFF.

The sample holds a few counts of this clonotype. The V call is TRBV2, the J call TRBJ1-3; possibly TRBD1 for D (5 bases). CDR3 length: 14 amino acids. Germline CDR1 reads SNHLY; CDR2 reads FYNNEI. Trimming took 8 bases from V and 0 from J, leaving 11 bases between them. Here the CDR3 reads CASGTKVSGNTIYF. CDR3 nucleotide sequence: TGTGCCAGCGGGACGAAGGTCTCTGGAAACACCATATATTTT.

This clonotype was seen a handful of times. The rearrangement uses TRBV12-3 or TRBV12-4 and TRBJ1-1; unclear D gene. The ends were cut back, 0 bases at V and 7 bases at J, with 9 bases in the middle. The CDR3 covers 13 residues. This CDR3 reads CASSLALGIEAFF. As DNA, the CDR3 is TGTGCCAGCAGTTTAGCGCTCGGGATTGAAGCTTTCTTT.

There are a few counts of this clonotype. The gene calls are TRBV7-2 and TRBJ2-3; D is possibly TRBD1 or TRBD2 (5 bases each). The CDR3 loop spans 13 amino acids. Trimming left V 5 bases short and J 12 bases short, with 18 bases between. The germline V gene encodes CDR1 SGHTA and CDR2 FQGNSA. CDR3 sequence reads: CASSRNLRDQQYF. The CDR3 region has the DNA TGTGCCAGCAGCCGAAATCTCCGGGACCAACAGTATTTT.

There are a few counts of this clonotype. The CDR3 DNA follows: TGTGCCAGCAGCGGGACAGGGGAAGTAGCTGAAAAACTGTTTTTT. Translating gives CASSGTGEVAEKLFF. This rearrangement joins TRBV5-4 to TRBJ1-4; TRBD1 matches at 10 bases. The V gene's germline CDR1 is SGHNT and CDR2 YYREEE (reference sequence). The CDR3 contains 15 residues. The ends lost 4 bases at V and 7 bases at J; junction bases unmatched: 7.

The chain has TRBV7-9 and TRBJ1-6; D unclear. Germline V lookup: CDR1 SEHNR, CDR2 FQNEAQ (reference sequence). V was cut by 2 bases and J by 7 bases, with 12 bases left in between. The CDR3 consists of 15 residues. In nucleotides, the CDR3 is TGTGCCAGCAGCTTAAGGTCGGACGGGAATTCACCCCTCCACTTT. Protein: CASSLRSDGNSPLHF.

The chain recombines TRBV6-5 with TRBJ2-7; 9 positions match TRBD1. The trim removed 5 bases at V and 0 bases at J, leaving 8 bases unmatched. Germline CDR1 reads MNHEY; CDR2 reads SVGAGI. There are 16 residues in the CDR3. CDR3 in amino acids: CASSRGTGPLSYEQYF. The CDR3 DNA sequence: TGTGCCAGCAGTAGGGGGACAGGGCCCCTCTCCTACGAGCAGTACTTC.

V and J are TRBV30 and TRBJ1-1; 9 positions match TRBD1. Germline V CDR1 and CDR2: GTSNPN, SVGIG (reference sequence). The CDR3 has 18 residues. Unmatched junction bases numbered 13, after V lost 2 bases and J lost 0 bases. CDR3 in amino acids: CAWSFLSGTGRMNTEAFF. As DNA, the CDR3 is TGTGCCTGGAGTTTTCTCTCCGGGACAGGGAGAATGAACACTGAAGCTTTCTTT.

This chain uses TRBV7-8 with TRBJ2-7; D not certain. V was cut by 5 bases and J by 4 bases, with 24 bases left in between. The germline V gene encodes CDR1 SGHVS and CDR2 FQNEAQ. The length of the CDR3 is 17 residues. CDR3 sequence reads: CASSPPRQASPFYEQYF. CDR3 DNA sequence: TGTGCCAGCAGCCCTCCCCGCCAAGCGTCCCCCTTTTACGAGCAGTACTTC.

The chain uses TRBV19 and TRBJ2-2, with 11 nucleotides matching TRBD2. The CDR3 covers 16 residues. Germline loops: CDR1 LNHDA, CDR2 SQIVND (reference sequence). Trimming removed 5 bases from V and 6 bases from J; junction bases left unmatched: 8. The CDR3 bases are TGTGCCAGTAGTGGACTAGCGGGTGGAGGGGCCGGGGAGCTGTTTTTT. Its translation is CASSGLAGGGAGELFF.

The rearrangement links TRBV20-1 to TRBJ2-1; D gene ambiguous. This CDR3 is built from 14 residues. CDR1 DFQATT and CDR2 SNEGSKA come from the germline V gene (reference sequence). Trimming removed 1 base at V and 0 bases at J, with 7 bases between. The CDR3 loop reads CSARVGSSYNEQFF. CDR3 sequence (DNA): TGCAGTGCTAGAGTGGGTAGCTCCTACAATGAGCAGTTCTTC.

This clonotype was counted a few times. This chain links TRBV20-1 with TRBJ1-6, with 11 nucleotides matching TRBD1. CDR3 length equals 14 residues. Germline loops: CDR1 DFQATT, CDR2 SNEGSKA (reference sequence). V trimming: 6 bases; J trimming: 9 bases; junction bases outside the gene matches: 7. CDR3: CSAVGDRGSSPLHF. CDR3 bases: TGCAGTGCCGTCGGGGACAGGGGGTCTTCACCCCTCCACTTT.